Listed here are 19 T cell receptor beta chains from one sample, sequenced in a study of T cells after yellow fever vaccination (dated by TCRdb to about 2019). Library creation used 5' RACE. The sequencer was an Illumina HiSeq 2500. TCRdb's own reprocessing of the public reads used fastp at Q25 and MiXCR and kept productive beta chains. Merged by CDR3 protein, the rows form single entries marked with the most common genes and DNA. This sample comprises around 160,000 distinct CDR3 sequences, about 7% of them detected only once. The ten most abundant clones make up under 3% of the sample. The sample's treatment or condition label, decoded: live attenuated yellow fever vaccine strain. The specimen was CD4+ T cells sorted from PBMCs, collected 4 to 6 days after the first yellow fever vaccination. These receptors were taken from a man aged 18 to 30 who received the YFV17D yellow fever vaccine.

A note on this clonotype: A read error may be the cause here, since a much bigger clone is one base away. This CDR3 reads CARRNSGDTQYF. In DNA form, the CDR3 reads TGTGCCAGGAGGAATAGTGGGGATACGCAGTATTTT. This chain connects TRBV30 to TRBJ2-3; weak D call: TRBD2 (5 bases). The CDR3 length is 12 residues. Per germline, CDR1 GTSNPN and CDR2 SVGIG (reference sequence). The full variable domain, completed using reference TRBV30 and TRBJ2-3, is SQTIHQWPATLVQPVGSPLSLECTVEGTSNPNLYWYRQAAGRGLQLLFYSVGIGQISSEVPQNLSASRPQDRQFILSSKKLLLSDSGFYLCARRNSGDTQYFGPGTRLTVL.

This clonotype was picked up a small number of times. This chain uses TRBV10-3 with TRBJ1-3; weak D call: TRBD1 (5 bases). The length of the CDR3 is 15 residues. The V gene's germline CDR1 is ENHRY and CDR2 SYGVKD. Deletions cut 8 bases from V and 1 base from J, with 15 bases between. The CDR3 loop reads CAIRGKGTSGNTIYF. The CDR3 region has the DNA TGTGCCATCCGTGGAAAGGGGACTTCTGGAAACACCATATATTTT.

The table lists this clonotype with many counts. This chain uses TRBV28 with TRBJ2-4, with D perhaps TRBD2 (7 bases). CDR1 MDHEN and CDR2 SYDVKM come from the germline V gene. V was cut by 3 bases and J by 10 bases, with 19 bases left in between. The CDR3 contains 15 residues. The CDR3: CASSFRWGGFSIQYF. In DNA form, the CDR3 reads TGTGCCAGCAGTTTTCGATGGGGGGGCTTCTCGATTCAGTACTTC.

This chain links TRBV7-2 with TRBJ2-7; D may be TRBD1 (6 bases). This CDR3 comprises 16 residues. V was shortened by 2 bases and J by 4 bases, with 18 bases between the two germline ends. The germline V gene has CDR1 SGHTA and CDR2 FQGNSA. The CDR3 spells CASSLSGQSFRYEQYF. In nucleotides, the CDR3 is TGTGCCAGCAGCTTAAGTGGACAGTCCTTTAGGTACGAGCAGTACTTC. Using reference TRBV7-2 and TRBJ2-7 for the parts outside the CDR3, the full variable domain is GAGVSQSPSNKVTEKGKDVELRCDPISGHTALYWYRQSLGQGLEFLIYFQGNSAPDKSGLPSDRFSAERTGGSVSTLTIQRTQQEDSAVYLCASSLSGQSFRYEQYFGPGTRLTVT.

There are many counts of this clonotype. V gene TRBV11-2 combines with J gene TRBJ2-7, with D uncertain. This CDR3 region has 12 residues. The germline gives CDR1 SGHAT, CDR2 FQNNGV. Trimming cost V 2 bases and J 5 bases, with 7 bases left between them. In nucleotides, the CDR3 is TGTGCCAGCAGCTTAAAGGGTGACGAGCAGTACGTC. Protein product: CASSLKGDEQYV.

J is TRBJ1-5 and V is TRBV6-5; possibly TRBD1 for D (6 bases). The CDR3 consists of 15 residues. Germline V gives CDR1 MNHEY, CDR2 SVGAGI. V dropped 2 bases and J dropped 4 bases, with 12 bases sitting between them. The CDR3 spells CASSYAGTRNQPQHF. As DNA, the CDR3 is TGTGCCAGCAGTTACGCGGGGACACGGAATCAGCCCCAGCATTTT.

Ten or more counts support this clonotype. The genes are TRBV5-1 and TRBJ2-3; possibly TRBD2 for D (6 bases). V was shortened by 4 bases and J by 3 bases, with 15 bases between the two germline ends. The CDR3 length is 15 residues. CDR1 is SGHRS, CDR2 YFSETQ, per germline. The CDR3 sequence: CASSMGGTATDTQYF. The CDR3 DNA sequence: TGCGCCAGCAGCATGGGCGGGACGGCTACAGATACGCAGTATTTT.

This clonotype was observed at least ten times. J is TRBJ2-2 and V is TRBV6-5; a possible D gene is TRBD1 (5 bases). The CDR3 contains 15 residues. Trimming pared 5 bases from V and 4 bases from J, leaving 14 bases between. The germline V gene encodes CDR1 MNHEY and CDR2 SVGAGI. The CDR3 nucleotides read TGTGCCAGCAGTATAAGGGGATCGGGCACCGGGGAGCTGTTTTTT. It translates to CASSIRGSGTGELFF.

This clonotype was picked up many times. The chain has TRBV25-1 and TRBJ2-7, with a tentative D call TRBD2 (5 bases). This CDR3 region has 13 residues. Germline CDR1 is MGHDK and CDR2 is SYGVNS. Trimming removed 5 bases at V and 7 bases at J, with 15 bases between. CDR3 DNA: TGTGCCAGCAGTCCATCCGGGGTAGGGGAGCAGTACGTC. This codes for CASSPSGVGEQYV.

This clonotype turned up a few times. The V and J genes are TRBV12-3 or TRBV12-4 and TRBJ1-4; D call uncertain. V lost 6 bases, J lost 3 bases, and 11 bases lay in between. The CDR3 totals 14 residues. The DNA for the CDR3 is TGTGCCAGCAGCCAAGTTCTCGCTAATGAAAAACTGTTTTTT. It specifies CASSQVLANEKLFF.

As concerns this clonotype: It may be a read error: a sequence one base away is much more abundant. The rearrangement joins TRBV5-1 to TRBJ2-5; D gene uncertain. The length of the CDR3 is 15 residues. Germline CDR1 is SGHRS and CDR2 is YFSETQ. This CDR3 reads CASSLGGYSQESQYF. In nucleotides, the CDR3 is TGCGCCAGCAGCTTGGGCGGCTATTCCCAAGAGAGCCAGTACTTC.

This clonotype has more than one count but fewer than ten. The genes are TRBV19 and TRBJ2-5; TRBD1 matches 11 bases. V lost 3 bases to trimming and J lost 2 bases; unmatched junction nucleotides: 8. CDR1 and CDR2 from the germline V gene are LNHDA and SQIVND (reference sequence). This CDR3 comprises 17 residues. The CDR3 protein is CASSIRDRGGSQETQYF. The CDR3 nucleotides read TGTGCCAGTAGTATCCGGGACAGGGGGGGTTCACAAGAGACCCAGTACTTC.

This clonotype was counted a few times. The rearrangement joins TRBV5-4 to TRBJ2-2; possible D gene TRBD2, 6 bases. The germline gives CDR1 SGHNT, CDR2 YYREEE (reference sequence). The CDR3 is 16 amino acids. Trimming stripped 5 bases from V and 1 base from J, with 15 bases between. Here the CDR3 reads CASRKRWGLNTGELFF. The CDR3, as DNA: TGTGCCAGCAGGAAGAGGTGGGGACTGAACACCGGGGAGCTGTTTTTT.

Many counts were recorded for this clonotype. CDR3 bases: TGTGCCAGCAGCTTAACGGAGGGTCAGCCCCAGCATTTT. As protein: CASSLTEGQPQHF. This chain links TRBV7-3 with TRBJ1-5; D remains ambiguous. Deletions cut 0 bases from V and 6 bases from J, with 6 bases between. The CDR3 contains 13 residues. Looked up from germline, CDR1 is SGHTA and CDR2 is FQGTGA.

V and J are TRBV5-4 and TRBJ2-4, with TRBD2 matching over 8 bases. The CDR3 covers 14 residues. Germline trimming cut 1 base from V and 7 bases from J; bases unmatched to any gene: 4. Germline-derived CDR1 and CDR2 are SGHNT and YYREEE (reference sequence). This CDR3 reads CASSLSRGGNIQYF. The DNA for the CDR3 is TGTGCCAGCAGCTTGAGTCGCGGGGGGAACATTCAGTACTTC.

This clonotype was picked up many times. The chain combines TRBV28 with TRBJ1-5, with 7 positions matching TRBD1. J lost 7 bases, V lost 3 bases, and 6 bases had no gene match. This CDR3 is 14 amino acids long. CDR1 is MDHEN and CDR2 is SYDVKM in the germline V gene. This chain's CDR3 is CASSFATGVQPQHF. CDR3 coding DNA: TGTGCCAGCAGTTTTGCTACAGGGGTCCAGCCCCAGCATTTT.

This clonotype was detected many times. V usage is TRBV6-5 and J usage is TRBJ2-1; 8 nucleotides agree with TRBD1. The CDR3 length is 15 residues. Germline values: CDR1 MNHEY, CDR2 SVGAGI. With 1 base clipped from V and 7 bases from J, the junction kept 6 bases outside the gene matches. The CDR3 coding sequence is TGTGCCAGCAGTTACTTTCAGGGGGCAGTAAATGAGCAGTTCTTC. This codes for CASSYFQGAVNEQFF.

At least ten counts were recorded for this clonotype. The chain recombines TRBV6-2 or TRBV6-3 with TRBJ2-7; D possibly matches TRBD1 or TRBD2 (5 bases each). Trimming cost V 6 bases and J 1 base, with 13 bases left between them. The CDR3 length is 14 residues. Germline V gene data show CDR1 as MNHEY and CDR2 as SVGEGT. The chain's CDR3 is CASRWDGFSYEQYF. In DNA form, the CDR3 reads TGTGCCAGCAGATGGGACGGGTTTTCCTACGAGCAGTACTTC.

This clonotype was picked up many times. This sequence joins TRBV6-1 and TRBJ1-3; no firm D call. The CDR3 spans 16 residues. V was cut by 8 bases and J by 4 bases, with 21 bases left in between. Germline V CDR1 and CDR2: MNHNS, SASEGT. CDR3 nucleotides: TGTGCCAGCCTAGTTGCGGAAAATCTCTCGGGAAACACCATATATTTT. This codes for CASLVAENLSGNTIYF.